A single sample gave rise to the 8 T cell receptor beta chains below, sequenced in a study of control samples from healthy donors and cancer patients. TCRdb keeps only in-frame clones here, not all; method: immunoSEQ multiplex PCR. The profile shows about 130,000 clones, 80% to 95% of them singletons. Input material: blood. The receptors were sampled from a man aged 18 to 30 in good health.

This rearrangement joins TRBV2 to TRBJ2-3; D possibly corresponds to TRBD1 (5 bases). Germline V gives CDR1 SNHLY, CDR2 FYNNEI. V was pared by 10 bases and J by 0 bases, with 14 bases between. This CDR3 is built from 14 residues. CDR3 sequence (DNA): TGTGCCATCCCTCTGACAGCTAGCACAGATACGCAGTATTTT. It is translated as CAIPLTASTDTQYF.

This chain's CDR3 is CASSLVGSSGVETQYF. The CDR3 DNA sequence: TGCGCCAGCAGCTTGGTTGGGTCCAGCGGGGTGGAGACCCAGTACTTC. V gene TRBV5-1 combines with J gene TRBJ2-5; TRBD2 matches 7 bases. J was trimmed by 5 bases and V by 0 bases; bases with no gene match: 10. The length of the CDR3 is 16 residues. The germline V gene has CDR1 SGHRS and CDR2 YFSETQ.

DNA for the CDR3: TGTGCCTGGCAGGGCTTGAACACTGAAGCTTTCTTT. Protein: CAWQGLNTEAFF. The J gene is TRBJ1-1, the V gene TRBV30, with a tentative D call TRBD1 (5 bases). Germline CDR1 is GTSNPN and CDR2 is SVGIG (reference sequence). The CDR3 runs 12 residues. The V and J ends lost 5 bases and 0 bases respectively, with 7 bases between them.

CDR3 residues: CASSRFRGGTFPTSEAFF. CDR3 nucleotide sequence: TGTGCCAGCAGCAGGTTTCGGGGGGGCACCTTCCCCACCTCTGAAGCTTTCTTT. The V and J genes are TRBV7-2 and TRBJ1-1; tentative D call: TRBD1 (6 bases). From germline, CDR1 is SGHTA and CDR2 FQGNSA. CDR3 size: 18 residues. Trimming pared 5 bases from V and 6 bases from J, leaving 28 bases between.

The chain recombines TRBV19 with TRBJ1-1; 8 bases map to TRBD1. Germline values: CDR1 LNHDA, CDR2 SQIVND (reference sequence). This CDR3 is 16 amino acids long. V dropped 6 bases and J dropped 9; count of bases not matched to a gene: 18. This CDR3 reads CASSSPETGAPRKAFF. CDR3 sequence (DNA): TGTGCCAGTAGCAGTCCGGAGACAGGGGCCCCTCGGAAAGCTTTCTTT.

This clone was seen once. The V call is TRBV3-1 (or the pseudogene TRBV3-2), the J call TRBJ2-6; D might be TRBD1 (5 bases). The germline V gene has CDR1 LGHDT and CDR2 YNNKEL (reference sequence). The CDR3 has 17 amino acids. V lost 4 bases, J lost 0 bases, and 13 bases lay in between. The CDR3 DNA follows: TGTGCCAGCAGCCGTCAGGGCCTTCGCTCTGGGGCCAACGTCCTGACTTTC. This translates into CASSRQGLRSGANVLTF.

The chain links TRBV12-3 or TRBV12-4 to TRBJ2-7; the D is unclear. This CDR3 has 12 amino acids. The V gene lost 5 bases and the J gene lost 6 bases, with 11 bases spanning the gap. CDR3 protein: CASSDENSEQYF. The CDR3 nucleotides are TGTGCCAGCAGTGATGAAAATTCCGAGCAGTACTTC.

CDR3 amino acids: CASSFGGGSTDTQYF. The DNA for the CDR3 is TGTGCCAGCAGCTTCGGCGGGGGGAGCACAGATACGCAGTATTTT. V gene TRBV7-3 combines with J gene TRBJ2-3; 8 nucleotides align to TRBD2. The CDR3 length is 15 residues. Germline CDR1 SGHTA, CDR2 FQGTGA. V shed 3 bases, J shed 0 bases, and the junction held 2 bases outside the gene matches.